The 26 T cell receptor beta chains listed next were all sequenced from one sample in a study of shared clonotypes between healthy human individuals. This table comes from immunoSEQ multiplex PCR, and its TCRdb copy is limited to in-frame clones, with some not included. Seen here are roughly 2.2 million clones, about 90% observed once, and the top ten hold 0.3% to 0.4%. Sequenced sample: naive CD4+ T cells from PBMCs. The subset: CD45RA+ positively selected. These receptors were taken from a man aged 18 to 35 in good health. Some clones in this sample may be carry-over from other donors' samples.

Of note for this clone: Distinct nucleotide sequences in the sample also encode this CDR3. The chain has TRBV29-1 and TRBJ2-7, with D uncertain. Per germline, CDR1 SQVTM and CDR2 ANQGSEA. Between the trimmed V and J ends, which lost 4 bases and 0 bases, there was a span of 7 bases. The CDR3 is 12 amino acids. The CDR3 sequence is CSVASRSYEQYF. CDR3 nucleotides: TGCAGCGTTGCTAGTCGCTCCTACGAGCAGTACTTC.

The V and J genes are TRBV5-1 and TRBJ2-3, with 7 positions matching TRBD2. Germline V gene data show CDR1 as SGHRS and CDR2 as YFSETQ. Unmatched junction bases numbered 16, after V lost 6 bases and J lost 6 bases. The CDR3 sequence is 16 residues long. Here the CDR3 reads CASTAGAGAMGDTQYF. The CDR3 region has the DNA TGCGCCAGCACGGCGGGAGCGGGCGCGATGGGTGATACGCAGTATTTT.

This clone occurred once. The chain combines TRBV29-1 with TRBJ2-3; the D gene is possibly TRBD2 (6 bases). The CDR3 length is 14 residues. In germline, CDR1 is SQVTM, CDR2 ANQGSEA. V was clipped by 1 base and J by 1 base, with 9 bases between them. CDR3 coding DNA: TGCAGCGTTGAAGCGGGAGTAGGCACAGATACGCAGTATTTT. This sequence encodes CSVEAGVGTDTQYF.

For the CDR3, the DNA is TGTGCCAGCAGTACCTCCGCAAGCAACGAGCAGTACTTC. Its protein is CASSTSASNEQYF. The chain combines TRBV28 with TRBJ2-7; D gene unclear. V gave up 5 bases and J gave up 5 bases, with 13 bases separating them. Germline CDR1 is MDHEN and CDR2 is SYDVKM. The CDR3 spans 13 residues. Full variable domain (rest looked up from reference TRBV28 and TRBJ2-7): DVKVTQSSRYLVKRTGEKVFLECVQDMDHENMFWYRQDPGLGLRLIYFSYDVKMKEKGDIPEGYSVSREKKERFSLILESASTNQTSMYLCASSTSASNEQYFGPGTRLTVT.

The chain joins TRBV15 to TRBJ1-3; D remains unclear. Germline V gives CDR1 LNHNV, CDR2 YYDKDF (reference sequence). This CDR3 has 15 residues. V was trimmed by 0 bases and J by 4 bases, leaving 10 bases between them. The CDR3 nucleotides read TGTGCCACCAGCAGAGATTTGCGTGTCGGAAACACCATATATTTT. It specifies CATSRDLRVGNTIYF.

This chain uses TRBV4-2 with TRBJ2-6; no clear D. The CDR3 totals 15 residues. Germline V gives CDR1 LGHNA, CDR2 YNFKEQ. V was clipped by 2 bases and J by 2 bases, with 7 bases between them. The CDR3 DNA sequence: TGTGCCAGCAGCCAATTTTGGGCTGGGGCCAACGTCCTGACTTTC. Translated: CASSQFWAGANVLTF.

The chain has TRBV27 and TRBJ1-2; D unresolved. Germline CDR1 MNHEY, CDR2 SMNVEV (reference sequence). The CDR3 is 10 residues long. CDR3 coding DNA: TGTCCCCGGGATCGGGATGGCTACACCTTC. As protein: CPRDRDGYTF.

This chain joins TRBV7-6 and TRBJ2-3, with no clear D. There are 12 residues in the CDR3. V was cut by 6 bases and J by 5 bases, with 9 bases left in between. CDR1 and CDR2 from the germline V gene are SGHVS and FNYEAQ. CDR3 sequence reads: CASSQDRDTQYF. The CDR3 DNA sequence: TGTGCCAGCAGTCAAGACCGAGATACGCAGTATTTT.

The chain uses TRBV14 and TRBJ2-7, with D uncertain. Trimming cost V 0 bases and J 2 bases, with 8 bases left between them. This CDR3 is built from 14 residues. Germline loops: CDR1 SGHDN, CDR2 FVKESK. This CDR3 is CASSQDAGTYEQYF. The CDR3 DNA is TGTGCCAGCAGCCAAGATGCAGGTACCTACGAGCAGTACTTC.

The chain carries TRBV6-4 and TRBJ2-1, with D possibly TRBD2 on 6 matching bases. Germline values: CDR1 MRHNA, CDR2 SNTAGT. This CDR3 contains 13 residues. Trimming removed 11 bases at V and 9 bases at J, with 20 bases between. CDR3 sequence: CAASGTPMGEQFF. CDR3 coding DNA: TGTGCCGCATCGGGGACTCCCATGGGTGAGCAGTTCTTC.

A note on this clone: This sample also contains other DNA sequences that code for the same CDR3. This chain links TRBV15 with TRBJ2-1; the D gene is possibly TRBD1 (5 bases). Germline assignment: CDR1 LNHNV and CDR2 YYDKDF (reference sequence). V was shortened by 3 bases and J by 7 bases, with 10 bases between the two germline ends. The CDR3 spans 13 residues. The CDR3 reads CATSRDKRNEQFF. In DNA form, the CDR3 reads TGTGCCACCAGCAGGGACAAGAGGAATGAGCAGTTCTTC.

This clone was observed a single time. The genes are TRBV5-4 and TRBJ2-1; D is undetermined. Germline CDR1 is SGHNT and CDR2 is YYREEE (reference sequence). Trimming removed 4 bases at V and 1 base at J, with 12 bases between. The CDR3 covers 15 residues. CDR3 in DNA: TGTGCCAGCAGCCCTCCCCGTGGATCCTACAATGAGCAGTTCTTC. Translated, it gives CASSPPRGSYNEQFF.

V and J are TRBV6-1 and TRBJ1-1; 7 bases agree with TRBD1. From germline, CDR1 is MNHNS and CDR2 SASEGT. This CDR3 spans 15 amino acids. Trimming cost V 9 bases and J 0 bases; bases outside gene matches: 10. The CDR3 bases are TGTGCCAGTTCTCCCAGGGGGTTCATGAACACTGAAGCTTTCTTT. Encoded protein: CASSPRGFMNTEAFF.

This clone is a singleton in its sample. The same CDR3 can be traced to other DNA sequences in this sample. V and J are TRBV5-5 and TRBJ2-7, with a tentative D call TRBD2 (5 bases). The V gene's germline CDR1 is SGHKS and CDR2 YYEKEE (reference sequence). With 4 bases removed from V and 1 base from J, the gap between germline ends came to 9 bases. This CDR3 region has 13 residues. The DNA of the CDR3 is TGTGCCAGCAGCCGGACTGATTCCTACGAGCAGTACTTC. As protein: CASSRTDSYEQYF.

The chain links TRBV4-1 to TRBJ2-5; TRBD2 matches 11 bases. The better agreement between TRBJ2-7 and the DNA end casts doubt on the J call. CDR1 and CDR2 from the germline V gene are MGHRA and YSYEKL. The CDR3 totals 16 residues. DNA for the CDR3: TGCGCCAGCAGGCGTGAACCGGGACTAGCGGTCTACGAGCAGTACTTC. Protein sequence: CASRREPGLAVYEQYF.

This clone was seen once. The junction departs from the called germline gene at one end, perhaps through a read error. The chain combines TRBV6-4 with TRBJ1-1; 12 bases match TRBD1. This CDR3 region has 15 residues. Germline CDR1 MRHNA, CDR2 SNTAGT. The CDR3 reads CATGQGAGIDTEAFF. The CDR3 DNA follows: TGCGCCACGGGACAGGGGGCTGGGATAGACACTGAAGCTTTCTTT.

V gene TRBV2 combines with J gene TRBJ2-7, with D hard to call. From germline, CDR1 is SNHLY and CDR2 FYNNEI. V gave up 6 bases and J gave up 0 bases, with 15 bases separating them. CDR3 size: 15 residues. For the CDR3, the DNA is TGTGCCAGCAGCCCGACCCCCGGACCCTCCTACGAGCAGTACTTC. Residues: CASSPTPGPSYEQYF.

The CDR3 DNA reads TGTGCCAGTAGCCCCGGGGGGTGGACCGGGGAGCTGTTTTTT. Translating gives CASSPGGWTGELFF. This rearrangement joins TRBV19 to TRBJ2-2; TRBD2 agrees at 7 bases. Germline-derived CDR1 and CDR2 are LNHDA and SQIVND (reference sequence). CDR3 length: 14 amino acids. V dropped 6 bases and J dropped 5; count of bases not matched to a gene: 6. Full variable domain (remainder filled in from reference TRBV19 and TRBJ2-2): DGGITQSPKYLFRKEGQNVTLSCEQNLNHDAMYWYRQDPGQGLRLIYYSQIVNDFQKGDIAEGYSVSREKKESFPLTVTSAQKNPTAFYLCASSPGGWTGELFFGEGSRLTVL.

This clone was detected a few times. V and J are TRBV6-6 and TRBJ1-1; D is undetermined. Trimming took off 6 bases at V and 4 bases at J, with 12 bases between the two ends. From germline, CDR1 is MNHNY and CDR2 SVGAGI (reference sequence). This CDR3 has 13 amino acids. The CDR3 is CASSHFPGTEAFF. The DNA for the CDR3 is TGTGCCAGCAGCCACTTCCCGGGCACTGAAGCTTTCTTT.

The V call is TRBV2, the J call TRBJ1-4; no clear D gene. The V gene lost 6 bases and the J gene lost 5 bases, with 13 bases spanning the gap. In germline, CDR1 is SNHLY, CDR2 FYNNEI. The CDR3 runs 14 residues. CDR3 amino acids: CASSINLPNEKLFF. Here the CDR3 DNA reads TGTGCCAGCAGCATTAACCTCCCCAATGAAAAACTGTTTTTT.

The chain employs TRBV19 and TRBJ1-5; D not certain. Looked up from germline, CDR1 is LNHDA and CDR2 is SQIVND (reference sequence). Between the trimmed V and J ends, which lost 3 bases and 3 bases, there was a span of 21 bases. The CDR3 is 18 residues long. The CDR3 DNA reads TGTGCCAGTAGTATTCTGCCGGGAAAGGGCCCAATCAATCAGCCCCAGCATTTT. Translation: CASSILPGKGPINQPQHF.

Comments on this clone: The same CDR3 arises from other DNA sequences in this sample as well. This rearrangement joins TRBV30 to TRBJ2-7, with 7 bases matching TRBD2. This CDR3 comprises 11 residues. Germline CDR1 and CDR2: GTSNPN and SVGIG (reference sequence). Trimming took 4 bases from V and 4 from J; bases not matched to a gene: 1. The CDR3 loop is CAWTSGYEQYF. For the CDR3, the DNA is TGTGCCTGGACTAGCGGTTACGAGCAGTACTTC.

The CDR3 is CASSLGQYTDTQYF. The CDR3 DNA reads TGTGCCAGCAGCTTGGGGCAGTACACAGATACGCAGTATTTT. The chain uses TRBV5-5 and TRBJ2-3; no reliable D call. The V gene lost 0 bases and the J gene lost 2 bases, with 7 bases spanning the gap. CDR1 and CDR2 (germline): SGHKS, YYEKEE (reference sequence). CDR3 length: 14 amino acids.

This rearrangement joins TRBV19 to TRBJ1-1; maybe TRBD1 (6 bases). In germline, CDR1 is LNHDA, CDR2 SQIVND (reference sequence). CDR3 length: 15 residues. V was trimmed by 5 bases and J by 0 bases, leaving 13 bases between them. The CDR3 sequence: CASSFGQRLNTEAFF. The CDR3 DNA is TGTGCCAGTAGTTTTGGACAGAGACTGAACACTGAAGCTTTCTTT.

The genes are TRBV18 and TRBJ2-4, with 9 bases fitting TRBD1. V was pared by 3 bases and J by 0 bases, with 18 bases of the junction left unmatched. Germline CDR1 KGHSH, CDR2 LQKENI. This CDR3 is 21 amino acids long. The CDR3, as DNA: TGTGCCAGCTCACCGCCTGAAGGGACAGGGAACCGGTTGGGAGCCAAAAACATTCAGTACTTC. Translation gives CASSPPEGTGNRLGAKNIQYF.

Many counts were recorded for this clone. This rearrangement joins TRBV7-3 to TRBJ2-7; D may be TRBD2 (5 bases). Germline V gene sequence: CDR1 SGHTA, CDR2 FQGTGA. CDR3 size: 13 residues. V lost 6 bases to trimming and J lost 0 bases, with 9 bases between them. The chain's CDR3 is CASRPSGSYEQYF. Here the CDR3 DNA reads TGTGCCAGCAGACCCAGCGGCTCCTACGAGCAGTACTTC.